The rows below give T cell receptor beta chains drawn from one sample of a study of metastatic and nonmetastatic thyroid tumors. TCRdb re-called the PCR reads through MiXCR. Among around 25,000 clones listed, over 10% were seen once. Sequencing was performed on blood. The source is a female donor with papillary thyroid cancer or a benign thyroid nodule (not recorded which). Some clones in this sample may be carry-over from other donors' samples. The CDR3 runs from the conserved cysteine through the conserved F or W.

cdr3_aa	v_call	j_call
CASSSGGSGTTDTQYF	TRBV5-1	TRBJ2-3
CATSDRGFSGANVLTF	TRBV24-1	TRBJ2-6
CASSQEGGSSYEQYF	TRBV4-2	TRBJ2-7
CASEGTEGTEAFF	TRBV6-1	TRBJ1-1
CASGSPGLPEAFF	TRBV5-4	TRBJ1-1
CATSSGTGNYGYTF	TRBV15	TRBJ1-2
CASSQERGNTEAFF	TRBV4-3	TRBJ1-1
CASSWRAYGYTF	TRBV12-3/TRBV12-4	TRBJ1-2
CASSPDSGGYGYTF	TRBV5-5	TRBJ1-2
CASSELGQGYEQYF	TRBV6-1	TRBJ2-7
CASSLPGTAPGQYF	TRBV5-4	TRBJ2-7
CASSLREGYEQYF	TRBV5-6	TRBJ2-7